A selection of T cell receptor beta chains follows, all from one sample in a study of beta chain features in type 1 diabetes. TCRdb's table, derived via immunoSEQ multiplex PCR, lists solely in-frame clones and lacks some. Altogether some 660,000 clones are present, around 15% being singletons, with the ten largest covering 0.035% to 0.04%. Sequenced sample: naive CD4+ T cells from blood. These receptors were collected from a man aged 18 to 29 with type 1 diabetes. Each CDR3 is given with its conserved first and last residue. D genes are given only for firm matches. Some rows mark clone size as missing; the rest say once, few, many or name a class of expanded clone.

abundance: NA
j_gene: TRBJ2-1
len: 15
v_gene: TRBV28
d_gene: NA
CDR3aa: CASSLGGTQYNEQFF
CDR3nt: TGTGCCAGCAGTTTAGGGGGGACACAGTACAATGAGCAGTTCTTC

abundance: few
j_gene: TRBJ2-7
len: 14
v_gene: TRBV2
d_gene: NA
CDR3aa: CASSGLVGTYEQYF
CDR3nt: TGTGCCAGCAGTGGTCTGGTCGGAACCTACGAGCAGTACTTC

abundance: few
j_gene: TRBJ1-2
len: 13
v_gene: TRBV7-2
d_gene: NA
CDR3aa: CASSLNRERGYTF
CDR3nt: TGTGCCAGCAGCTTAAACAGGGAACGCGGCTACACCTTC

abundance: few
j_gene: TRBJ1-3
len: 14
v_gene: TRBV6-4
d_gene: NA
CDR3aa: CASSDEGDGNTIYF
CDR3nt: TGTGCCAGCAGTGACGAGGGAGATGGAAACACCATATATTTT

abundance: NA
j_gene: TRBJ2-1
len: 15
v_gene: TRBV5-6
d_gene: NA
CDR3aa: CASSLGLTSYNEQFF
CDR3nt: TGTGCCAGCAGCTTGGGGCTAACCTCCTACAATGAGCAGTTCTTC

abundance: few
j_gene: TRBJ2-1
len: 15
v_gene: TRBV4-2
d_gene: TRBD2
CDR3aa: CASSQLAGGNNEQFF
CDR3nt: TGTGCCAGCAGCCAGCTAGCGGGGGGCAACAATGAGCAGTTCTTC

abundance: NA
j_gene: TRBJ2-2
len: 14
v_gene: TRBV5-1
d_gene: NA
CDR3aa: CASSSGQNTGELFF
CDR3nt: TGCGCCAGCAGCTCGGGACAGAACACCGGGGAGCTGTTTTTT

abundance: NA
j_gene: TRBJ2-7
len: 13
v_gene: TRBV6-5
d_gene: NA
CDR3aa: CASRPTGAYEQYF
CDR3nt: TGTGCCAGCAGGCCTACCGGGGCCTACGAGCAGTACTTC

abundance: few
j_gene: TRBJ2-1
len: 14
v_gene: TRBV9
d_gene: NA
CDR3aa: CASSGSGGYNEQFF
CDR3nt: TGTGCCAGCAGTGGGAGCGGTGGGTACAATGAGCAGTTCTTC

abundance: NA
j_gene: TRBJ2-6
len: 17
v_gene: TRBV15
d_gene: TRBD1
CDR3aa: CATSRDRGSSGANVLTF
CDR3nt: TGTGCCACCAGCAGGGACAGGGGGAGCTCTGGGGCCAACGTCCTGACTTTC

abundance: once
j_gene: TRBJ2-7
len: 16
v_gene: TRBV7-3
d_gene: NA
CDR3aa: CASSPPNSGPAGEQYF
CDR3nt: TGTGCCAGCAGCCCTCCCAACTCCGGACCCGCCGGCGAGCAGTACTTC

abundance: NA
j_gene: TRBJ2-5
len: 15
v_gene: TRBV7-2
d_gene: TRBD2
CDR3aa: CASSLVFAGEETQYF
CDR3nt: TGTGCCAGCAGCTTAGTATTTGCGGGAGAAGAGACCCAGTACTTC

abundance: NA
j_gene: TRBJ1-2
len: 12
v_gene: TRBV7-2
d_gene: NA
CDR3aa: CASSLGTHGYTF
CDR3nt: TGTGCCAGCAGCTTAGGGACCCATGGCTACACCTTC

abundance: few
j_gene: TRBJ2-1
len: 15
v_gene: TRBV7-9
d_gene: TRBD2
CDR3aa: CASSSLAGLFNEQFF
CDR3nt: TGTGCCAGCAGCTCGTTAGCGGGGTTGTTTAATGAGCAGTTCTTC

abundance: NA
j_gene: TRBJ2-1
len: 14
v_gene: TRBV30
d_gene: NA
CDR3aa: CAWNLRATYNEQFF
CDR3nt: TGTGCCTGGAACCTGAGGGCCACCTACAATGAGCAGTTCTTC